Sequencing of this T cell receptor (beta chain) was carried out in a study of response to subunit inactivated influenza vaccine. Findings and caveats of the study: Only a handful of new T cells, the authors suggested, are recruited with each seasonal influenza vaccination.

This CDR3 comprises 13 residues. The V gene lost 9 bases and the J gene lost 0 bases, with 9 bases spanning the gap. CDR1 and CDR2 from the germline V gene are LNHDA and SQIVND (reference sequence). Regarding this clonotype: Its antigen remains unidentified.

MiXCR, applied by TCRdb to the RT-PCR reads, yields one record per CDR3 protein. The table lists 710,000 or so distinct CDR3 sequences, approximately 15% of them singletons, with around 10% in the top ten. This clonotype originated in a man in his fifties or sixties who received an inactivated influenza vaccine. The input for sequencing was PBMCs from blood, taken 11 to 12 days after vaccination. V usage is TRBV19 and J usage is TRBJ2-4; unclear D gene. The CDR3 region has the DNA TGTGCCAGCTCCACGCGAGCCAAAAACATTCAGTACTTC. This translates into CASSTRAKNIQYF.